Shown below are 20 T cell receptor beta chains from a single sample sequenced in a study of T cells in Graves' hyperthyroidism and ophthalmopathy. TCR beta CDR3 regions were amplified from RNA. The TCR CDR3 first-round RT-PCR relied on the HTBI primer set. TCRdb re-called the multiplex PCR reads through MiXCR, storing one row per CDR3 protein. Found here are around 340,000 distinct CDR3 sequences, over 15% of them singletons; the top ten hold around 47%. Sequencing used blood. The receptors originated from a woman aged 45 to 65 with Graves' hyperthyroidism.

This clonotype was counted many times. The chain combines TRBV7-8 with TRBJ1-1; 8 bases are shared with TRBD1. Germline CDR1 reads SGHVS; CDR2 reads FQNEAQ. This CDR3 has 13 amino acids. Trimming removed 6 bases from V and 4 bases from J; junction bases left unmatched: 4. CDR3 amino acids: CASRQGAVTEAFF. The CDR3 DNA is TGTGCCAGCAGGCAGGGGGCAGTCACTGAAGCTTTCTTT. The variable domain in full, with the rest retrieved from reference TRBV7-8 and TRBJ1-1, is GAGVSQSPRYKVAKRGQDVALRCDPISGHVSLFWYQQALGQGPEFLTYFQNEAQLDKSGLPSDRFFAERPEGSVSTLKIQRTQQEDSAVYLCASRQGAVTEAFFGQGTRLTVV.

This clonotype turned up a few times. The CDR3 DNA follows: TGTGCCAGCAGCTTCGGCGAAACCGGGGACCAGTTCTTC. It specifies CASSFGETGDQFF. The chain links TRBV7-6 to TRBJ2-1; the D gene could be TRBD1 or TRBD2 (5 bases each). The CDR3 is 13 amino acids. V was pared by 3 bases and J by 13 bases, with 16 bases between. Per the germline V gene, CDR1 is SGHVS and CDR2 is FNYEAQ.

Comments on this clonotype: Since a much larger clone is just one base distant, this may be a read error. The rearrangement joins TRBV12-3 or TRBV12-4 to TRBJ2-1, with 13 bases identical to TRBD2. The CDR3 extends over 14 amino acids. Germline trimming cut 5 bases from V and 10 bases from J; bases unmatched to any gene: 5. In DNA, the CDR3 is TGTGCCAGCAGTCTCTTACTAGCGGGGGGGGAGCAGTTCTTC. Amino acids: CASSLLLAGGEQFF.

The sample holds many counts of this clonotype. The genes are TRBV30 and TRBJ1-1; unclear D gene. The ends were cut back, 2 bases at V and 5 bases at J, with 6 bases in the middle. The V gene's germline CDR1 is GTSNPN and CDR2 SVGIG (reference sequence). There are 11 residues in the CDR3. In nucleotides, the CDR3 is TGTGCCTGGAGTCCGGGGACTGAAGCTTTCTTT. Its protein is CAWSPGTEAFF.

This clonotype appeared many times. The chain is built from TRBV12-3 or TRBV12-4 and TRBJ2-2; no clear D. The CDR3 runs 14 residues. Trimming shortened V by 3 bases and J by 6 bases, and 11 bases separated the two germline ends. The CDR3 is CASSFLSGAGELFF. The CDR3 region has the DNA TGTGCCAGCAGTTTTCTCTCGGGTGCCGGGGAGCTGTTTTTT.

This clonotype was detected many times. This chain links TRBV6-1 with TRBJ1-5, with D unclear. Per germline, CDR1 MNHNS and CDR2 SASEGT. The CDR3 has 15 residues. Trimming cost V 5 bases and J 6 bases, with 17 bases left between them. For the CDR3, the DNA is TGTGCCAGCAGTTTCCGGGGAGACTCGAGTCAGCCCCAGCATTTT. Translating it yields CASSFRGDSSQPQHF.

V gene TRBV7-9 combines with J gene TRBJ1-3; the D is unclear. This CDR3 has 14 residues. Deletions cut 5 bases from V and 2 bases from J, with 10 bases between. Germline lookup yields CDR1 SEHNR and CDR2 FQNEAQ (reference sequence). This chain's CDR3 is CASSPTAAGNTIYF. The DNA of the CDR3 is TGTGCCAGCAGCCCCACAGCCGCTGGAAACACCATATATTTT.

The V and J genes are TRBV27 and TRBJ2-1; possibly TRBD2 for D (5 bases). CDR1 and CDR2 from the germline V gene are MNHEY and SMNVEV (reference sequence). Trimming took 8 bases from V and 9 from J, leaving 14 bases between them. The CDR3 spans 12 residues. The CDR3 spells CASADYKSEQFF. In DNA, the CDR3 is TGTGCCAGCGCCGACTATAAAAGTGAGCAGTTCTTC.

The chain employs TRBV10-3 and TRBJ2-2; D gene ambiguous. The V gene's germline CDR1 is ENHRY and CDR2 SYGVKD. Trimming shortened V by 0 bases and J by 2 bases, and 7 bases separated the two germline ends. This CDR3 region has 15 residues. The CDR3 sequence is CAISESTGNTGELFF. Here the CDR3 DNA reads TGTGCCATCAGTGAGTCGACGGGTAACACCGGGGAGCTGTTTTTT.

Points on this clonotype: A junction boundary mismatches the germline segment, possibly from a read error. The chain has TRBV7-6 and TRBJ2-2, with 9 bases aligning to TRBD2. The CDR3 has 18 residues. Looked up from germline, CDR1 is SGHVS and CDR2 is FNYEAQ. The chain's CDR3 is CASSPANGGREITGELSF. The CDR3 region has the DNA TGTGCCAGCAGCCCAGCGAATGGCGGGAGGGAGATCACCGGGGAGCTGTCTTTT.

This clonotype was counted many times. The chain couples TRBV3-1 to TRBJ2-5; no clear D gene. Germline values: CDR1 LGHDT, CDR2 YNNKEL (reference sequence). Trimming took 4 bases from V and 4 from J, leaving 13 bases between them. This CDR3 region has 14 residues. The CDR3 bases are TGTGCCAGCAGCCTGGACGAACCAATAGAGACCCAGTACTTC. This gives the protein CASSLDEPIETQYF.

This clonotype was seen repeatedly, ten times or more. CDR3 residues: CASSDGPIRGPLNTEAFF. Here the CDR3 DNA reads TGTGCCAGCAGCGACGGCCCAATCAGGGGGCCACTGAACACTGAAGCTTTCTTT. V gene TRBV9 combines with J gene TRBJ1-1, with TRBD1 identical over 8 bases. This CDR3 has 18 residues. Germline V gene sequence: CDR1 SGDLS, CDR2 YYNGEE. V lost 3 bases to trimming and J lost 0 bases; unmatched junction nucleotides: 13.

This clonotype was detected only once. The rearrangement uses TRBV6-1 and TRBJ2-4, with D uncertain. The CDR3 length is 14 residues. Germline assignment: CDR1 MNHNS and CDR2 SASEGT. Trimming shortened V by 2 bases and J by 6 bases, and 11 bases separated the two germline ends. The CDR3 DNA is TGTGCCAGCAGTGAATGGGCCAGCACAAACATTCAGTACTTC. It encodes CASSEWASTNIQYF.

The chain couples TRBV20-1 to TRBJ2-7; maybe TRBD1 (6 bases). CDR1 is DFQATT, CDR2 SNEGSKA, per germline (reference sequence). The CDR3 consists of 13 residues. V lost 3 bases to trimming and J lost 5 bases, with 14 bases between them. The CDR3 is CSASRDMTNEQYF. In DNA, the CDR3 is TGCAGTGCTAGCCGGGACATGACTAACGAGCAGTACTTC.

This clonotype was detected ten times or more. The CDR3: CASSWDRTDTEAFF. DNA of the CDR3: TGTGCCAGCAGTTGGGACAGGACAGACACTGAAGCTTTCTTT. This chain uses TRBV6-1 with TRBJ1-1; 8 nucleotides agree with TRBD1. Germline lookup yields CDR1 MNHNS and CDR2 SASEGT. J was trimmed by 3 bases and V by 5 bases; bases with no gene match: 5. The CDR3 extends over 14 amino acids.

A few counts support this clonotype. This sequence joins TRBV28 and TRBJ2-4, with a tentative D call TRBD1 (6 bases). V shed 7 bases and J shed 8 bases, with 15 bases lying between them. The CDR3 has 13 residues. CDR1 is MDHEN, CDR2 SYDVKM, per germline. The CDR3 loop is CASIPSRGDIQYF. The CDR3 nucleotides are TGTGCCAGCATCCCCAGCAGGGGAGACATTCAGTACTTC. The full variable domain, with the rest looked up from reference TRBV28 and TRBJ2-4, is DVKVTQSSRYLVKRTGEKVFLECVQDMDHENMFWYRQDPGLGLRLIYFSYDVKMKEKGDIPEGYSVSREKKERFSLILESASTNQTSMYLCASIPSRGDIQYFGAGTRLSVL.

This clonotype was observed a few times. The CDR3 DNA follows: TGCGCCAGCAGCTTCGGGGCAGGGGTGAAAGAGACCCAGTACTTC. The encoded protein is CASSFGAGVKETQYF. The rearrangement joins TRBV5-1 to TRBJ2-5, with D maybe TRBD1 (6 bases). The CDR3 contains 15 residues. The V and J ends lost 2 bases and 3 bases respectively, with 14 bases between them. Germline values: CDR1 SGHRS, CDR2 YFSETQ.

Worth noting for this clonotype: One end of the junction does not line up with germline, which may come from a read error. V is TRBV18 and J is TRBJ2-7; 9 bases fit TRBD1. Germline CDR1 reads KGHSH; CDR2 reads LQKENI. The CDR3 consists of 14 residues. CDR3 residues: CASSPGTGRYGQYF. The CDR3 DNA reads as TGTGCCAGCTCCCCCGGGACAGGGCGGTACGGGCAGTACTTC.

The CDR3 region is CASSQLAGDGYEQFF. The DNA for the CDR3 is TGTGCCAGCAGTCAACTAGCGGGAGACGGCTATGAGCAGTTCTTC. The V gene is TRBV6-1, the J gene TRBJ2-1; 11 nucleotides align to TRBD2. Germline CDR1 and CDR2: MNHNS and SASEGT. V lost 5 bases to trimming and J lost 8 bases; unmatched junction nucleotides: 8. This CDR3 spans 15 amino acids.

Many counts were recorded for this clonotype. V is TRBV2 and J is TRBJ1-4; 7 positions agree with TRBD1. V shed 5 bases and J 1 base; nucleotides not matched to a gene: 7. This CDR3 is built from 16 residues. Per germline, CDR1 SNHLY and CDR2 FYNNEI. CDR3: CASSRRQGRTNEKLFF. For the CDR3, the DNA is TGTGCCAGCAGTCGTCGACAGGGCAGAACTAATGAAAAACTGTTTTTT. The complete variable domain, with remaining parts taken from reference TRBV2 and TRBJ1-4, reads EPEVTQTPSHQVTQMGQEVILRCVPISNHLYFYWYRQILGQKVEFLVSFYNNEISEKSEIFDDQFSVERPDGSNFTLKIRSTKLEDSAMYFCASSRRQGRTNEKLFFGSGTQLSVL.